The 16 T cell receptor beta chains reported below all come from one sample, sequenced in a study of siplizumab effects on memory and regulatory T cells. No cognate antigen is known for these TCRs. Repertoires were generated with immunoSEQ multiplex PCR, while TCRdb's copy carries only in-frame clones and drops some. The sample yields 3,500 to 5,500 clones, around half seen once. Mixed lymphocyte reaction cells underwent about six days of coculture at 37°C. The sequencing sample was made of CFSE-low (dividing) CD4+ T cells sorted from an allogeneic mixed lymphocyte reaction. Receptors originate from a human donor in good health; the cells came from an allogeneic mixed lymphocyte reaction. Some clones in this sample may be carry-over from other donors' samples.

This clone has just one count. The chain joins TRBV7-9 to TRBJ1-4; D gene unclear. This CDR3 has 16 residues. V lost 4 bases and J 0 bases, leaving 12 bases between the germline ends. The germline V gene has CDR1 SEHNR and CDR2 FQNEAQ (reference sequence). CDR3 in amino acids: CASSSPNIATNEKLFF. CDR3 sequence (DNA): TGTGCCAGCAGCTCCCCCAATATTGCAACTAATGAAAAACTGTTTTTT.

This chain links TRBV6-6 with TRBJ2-1; possible D gene TRBD2, 6 bases. The V end lost 2 bases, the J end lost 5 bases, and 10 bases lay between the germline ends. The length of the CDR3 is 14 residues. CDR1 and CDR2 (germline): MNHNY, SVGAGI (reference sequence). DNA for the CDR3: TGTGCCAGCAGTTACGGCCTAGCGAACAATGAGCAGTTCTTC. Translating it yields CASSYGLANNEQFF.

This chain connects TRBV6-5 to TRBJ1-5, with a possible D match to TRBD1 (5 bases). The CDR3 contains 15 residues. Germline V gives CDR1 MNHEY, CDR2 SVGAGI. With 4 bases removed from V and 4 bases from J, the gap between germline ends came to 14 bases. The CDR3 nucleotides read TGTGCCAGCAGTTCAACAGGACTCCCTAATCAGCCCCAGCATTTT. Translating gives CASSSTGLPNQPQHF.

This clone was seen more than once but under ten times. Its ends do not fully match the called genes, so a read error is possible. This chain links TRBV7-9 with TRBJ1-3; D gene unclear. Germline CDR1 reads SEHNR; CDR2 reads FQNEAQ (reference sequence). The CDR3 sequence is 15 residues long. CDR3 region: CASSPVYSSGNTIYF. Here the CDR3 DNA reads TGTGCCAGCAGCCCAGTCTACTCTTCTGGGAACACCATATATTTT.

The table lists this clone with a few counts. The V call is TRBV2, the J call TRBJ2-7, with D possibly matching TRBD1 (5 bases). The V gene lost 6 bases and the J gene lost 2 bases, with 17 bases spanning the gap. Per germline, CDR1 SNHLY and CDR2 FYNNEI. There are 15 residues in the CDR3. CDR3 sequence: CASRADSSLAYEQYF. DNA of the CDR3: TGTGCCAGCAGAGCCGACAGTTCCTTAGCCTACGAGCAGTACTTC.

The gene calls are TRBV10-3 and TRBJ2-1; 8 nucleotides match TRBD2. Per germline, CDR1 ENHRY and CDR2 SYGVKD. The CDR3 length is 15 residues. The V gene end was trimmed by 6 bases and the J gene end by 7 bases; junction bases not matched to a gene: 11. The CDR3 DNA reads TGTGCCATCAGGAGACGTAGCGGGAAAGATAATGAGCAGTTCTTC. This sequence encodes CAIRRRSGKDNEQFF.

This chain links TRBV5-1 with TRBJ2-7; 10 nucleotides align to TRBD2. The length of the CDR3 is 17 residues. The germline V gene encodes CDR1 SGHRS and CDR2 YFSETQ. V lost 0 bases, J lost 5 bases, and 11 bases stayed unmatched. The CDR3 DNA is TGCGCCAGCAGCTTGGCCCTTCTAGCGGGAGTCACCCACGAGCAGTACTTC. Its translation is CASSLALLAGVTHEQYF. Based on the CDR3 plus reference TRBV5-1 and TRBJ2-7, the full variable domain is KAGVTQTPRYLIKTRGQQVTLSCSPISGHRSVSWYQQTPGQGLQFLFEYFSETQRNKGNFPGRFSGRQFSNSRSEMNVSTLELGDSALYLCASSLALLAGVTHEQYFGPGTRLTVT.

The CDR3 protein is CSARRGYGYTF. The CDR3 DNA is TGCAGTGCTAGAAGGGGTTATGGCTACACCTTC. The J gene is TRBJ1-2, the V gene TRBV20-1; D perhaps matches TRBD1 (5 bases). There are 11 residues in the CDR3. The V end was cut by 2 bases, the J end by 5 bases, with 6 bases between. CDR1 and CDR2 (germline): DFQATT, SNEGSKA (reference sequence).

J is TRBJ2-1 and V is TRBV7-2, with no clear D. This CDR3 is 15 amino acids long. Trimming pared 1 base from V and 4 bases from J, leaving 11 bases between. Germline-derived CDR1 and CDR2 are SGHTA and FQGNSA. As DNA, the CDR3 is TGTGCCAGCAGCTTAGTTTTGGGTTCTTACAATGAGCAGTTCTTC. Amino acids: CASSLVLGSYNEQFF.

The chain couples TRBV7-9 to TRBJ1-2; weak D call: TRBD1 (6 bases). CDR1 is SEHNR and CDR2 is FQNEAQ in the germline V gene (reference sequence). V lost 5 bases to trimming and J lost 8 bases, with 9 bases between them. The CDR3 runs to 11 residues. The CDR3 loop is CASSLQGGYTF. The CDR3 DNA reads TGTGCCAGCAGCCTACAGGGAGGCTACACCTTC.

J is TRBJ2-2 and V is TRBV10-3; perhaps D is TRBD1 or TRBD2 (5 bases each). Trimming shortened V by 9 bases and J by 6 bases, and 20 bases separated the two germline ends. Germline V gives CDR1 ENHRY, CDR2 SYGVKD. The CDR3 runs to 15 residues. The CDR3 region has the DNA TGTGCCATAAAGGAAGGACTTGGGGACGCCGGGGAGCTGTTTTTT. Encoded protein: CAIKEGLGDAGELFF.

The CDR3 DNA reads as TGTGCCAGCAGCCCCGGGGGAGCCCAAACCTACGAGCAGTACTTC. Translated, it gives CASSPGGAQTYEQYF. This chain joins TRBV7-3 and TRBJ2-7, with a possible D match to TRBD2 (6 bases). The V and J ends lost 5 bases and 2 bases respectively, with 16 bases between them. Germline assignment: CDR1 SGHTA and CDR2 FQGTGA. The CDR3 length is 15 residues. Filled out from reference TRBV7-3 and TRBJ2-7, the complete variable domain reads GAGVSQTPSNKVTEKGKYVELRCDPISGHTALYWYRQSLGQGPEFLIYFQGTGAADDSGLPNDRFFAVRPEGSVSTLKIQRTERGDSAVYLCASSPGGAQTYEQYFGPGTRLTVT.

The chain is built from TRBV5-1 and TRBJ1-1; TRBD1 aligns across 8 bases. Germline assignment: CDR1 SGHRS and CDR2 YFSETQ. This CDR3 spans 15 amino acids. The junction had 8 bases not matched to a gene; V was cut back by 3 bases and J by 4 bases. The CDR3 nucleotides read TGCGCCAGCAGCTCCTTGACAGGGGTCGGCACTGAAGCTTTCTTT. It yields the protein CASSSLTGVGTEAFF. Variable domain in full (rest from reference TRBV5-1 and TRBJ1-1): KAGVTQTPRYLIKTRGQQVTLSCSPISGHRSVSWYQQTPGQGLQFLFEYFSETQRNKGNFPGRFSGRQFSNSRSEMNVSTLELGDSALYLCASSSLTGVGTEAFFGQGTRLTVV.

The chain links TRBV6-1 to TRBJ2-2, with 9 bases aligning to TRBD2. Per germline, CDR1 MNHNS and CDR2 SASEGT. CDR3 length: 15 residues. J lost 5 bases, V lost 6 bases, and 7 bases had no gene match. CDR3 in DNA: TGTGCCAGCAGGGCCAGCGGGAGGCGTACCGGGGAGCTGTTTTTT. It encodes CASRASGRRTGELFF.

This clone is a singleton in its sample. V and J are TRBV7-2 and TRBJ2-7; the D is unclear. This CDR3 is built from 19 residues. Germline V gene data show CDR1 as SGHTA and CDR2 as FQGNSA. V was cut by 5 bases and J by 2 bases, with 28 bases left in between. CDR3 sequence: CASSLVVPRKQRDPYEQYF. The CDR3 nucleotides are TGTGCCAGCAGCCTCGTCGTTCCGCGAAAACAAAGAGATCCCTACGAGCAGTACTTC.

This sequence joins TRBV7-3 and TRBJ2-1, with 8 bases aligning to TRBD2. The CDR3 has 15 amino acids. Trimming at V came to 2 bases and at J to 2 bases, leaving 2 bases not matched to a gene. CDR1 SGHTA and CDR2 FQGTGA come from the germline V gene. DNA of the CDR3: TGTGCCAGCAGCTTAGCTAGCGGGCCCTACAATGAGCAGTTCTTC. It is translated as CASSLASGPYNEQFF.